This T cell receptor (beta chain) was sequenced in a study of neurological immune-mediated disorders. This clonotype has a count of ten or more. Its antigen remains unknown. Germline CDR1 MRHNA, CDR2 SNTAGT. This CDR3 comprises 16 residues. Trimming took off 4 bases at V and 6 bases at J, with 16 bases between the two ends. With 10-nucleotide random UMIs included, cDNA was synthesized by 5'RACE. One entry per CDR3 protein, called by TCRdb with MiXCR from the 5' RACE reads. The data hold about 76,000 distinct CDR3 sequences, with more than 15% observed a single time. General study findings and limits: Patients with HTLV-1-associated myelopathy showed the most TCR clonal expansion. Those with multiple sclerosis showed the least, falling below healthy controls.

Stored at -80 C, 2 million PBMCs were the source of the unsorted libraries. Sequencing was done on a sample of PBMCs. The clonotype comes from a woman in her 40s in good health. The J gene is TRBJ1-6, the V gene TRBV6-4, with D perhaps TRBD1 (6 bases). DNA for the CDR3: TGTGCCAGCAGTGGCCCCGTAAGCAGGGGTAATTCACCCCTCCACTTT. Translation: CASSGPVSRGNSPLHF.